This entry describes one TCR beta chain. This record belongs to a study of T cells in Graves' hyperthyroidism and ophthalmopathy. TCR beta CDR3 regions were amplified from RNA. The TCR CDR3 was amplified in a first-round RT-PCR using the HTBI primer set. TCRdb itself ran the multiplex PCR reads through MiXCR, one entry per CDR3 protein. In the table there are roughly 420,000 distinct CDR3 sequences, 15% to 18% of which are singletons. Germline-derived CDR1 and CDR2 are DFQATT and SNEGSKA (reference sequence). Trimming cost V 3 bases and J 2 bases, with 16 bases left between them. The CDR3 extends over 16 amino acids. Clinical symptoms, serum thyroxine, TRAb, thyroid ultrasound and orbital computed tomography informed diagnoses.

The sequenced sample consisted of blood. This chain links TRBV20-1 with TRBJ1-4, with D possibly matching TRBD1 (6 bases). This clonotype was sampled from a woman in her late teens or twenties with Graves' hyperthyroidism. For the CDR3, the DNA is TGCAGTGCTAGGGGGCCTACAGGGTTCACTAATGAAAAACTGTTTTTT. Protein sequence: CSARGPTGFTNEKLFF.